This T cell receptor (beta chain) comes out of a study of cytomegalovirus exposure and HLA in healthy donors. This clone is a singleton in its sample. Its matching antigen is unknown. Use of 60 Vbeta and 13 Jbeta primers characterized the PCR. Clones were read by immunoSEQ multiplex PCR, and TCRdb kept only the in-frame ones, dropping some. The table lists roughly 140,000 clones, about 79% of them singletons. CDR1 and CDR2 from the germline V gene are SNHLY and FYNNEI. Trimming pared 2 bases from V and 13 bases from J, leaving 14 bases between. The CDR3 is 12 amino acids. Study results and limitations: In a later analysis, TCR beta V- and J-gene trimming showed a link to a missense DCLRE1C variant. Among the most significant clusters, several appeared linked to common viral pathogens in a later analysis. The majority of CMV-associated TCR beta chains were reported as apparently HLA-restricted in a later analysis.

This sequence joins TRBV2 and TRBJ2-5; D is perhaps TRBD2 (7 bases). The clonotype originates from a woman aged 30 to 39 in good health and CMV-seronegative. Sequenced: PBMCs. The DNA for the CDR3 is TGTGCCAGCAGTGAAATGCGGGGGCTAAGGTACTTC. It translates to CASSEMRGLRYF.